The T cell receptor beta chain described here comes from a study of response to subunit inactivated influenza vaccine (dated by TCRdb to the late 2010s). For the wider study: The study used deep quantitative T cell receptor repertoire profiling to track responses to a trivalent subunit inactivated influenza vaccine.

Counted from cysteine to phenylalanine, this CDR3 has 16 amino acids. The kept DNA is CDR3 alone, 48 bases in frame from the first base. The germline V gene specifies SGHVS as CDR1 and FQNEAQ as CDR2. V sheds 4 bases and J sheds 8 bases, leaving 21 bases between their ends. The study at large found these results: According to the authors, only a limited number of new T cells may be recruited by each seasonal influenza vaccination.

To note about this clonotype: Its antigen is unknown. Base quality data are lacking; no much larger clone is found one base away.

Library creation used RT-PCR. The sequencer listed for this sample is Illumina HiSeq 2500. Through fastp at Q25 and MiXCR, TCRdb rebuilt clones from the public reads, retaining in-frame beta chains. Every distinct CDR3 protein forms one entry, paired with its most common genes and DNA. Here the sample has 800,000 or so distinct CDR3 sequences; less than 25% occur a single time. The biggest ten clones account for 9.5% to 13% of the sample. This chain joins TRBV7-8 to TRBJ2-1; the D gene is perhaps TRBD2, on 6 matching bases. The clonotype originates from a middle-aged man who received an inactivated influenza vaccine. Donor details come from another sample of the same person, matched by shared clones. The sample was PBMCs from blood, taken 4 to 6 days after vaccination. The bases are TGTGCCAGCAGCTCCGACCCAGCGGGTTTGCGAGATGAGCAGTTCTTC. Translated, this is CASSSDPAGLRDEQFF.